This T cell receptor beta chain was recorded in a study of CD8 T cells in Susac syndrome. Random-hexamer reverse transcription was applied to about 0.5 to 1 ug RNA. MiXCR, applied by TCRdb to the immunoSEQ multiplex PCR reads, yields one record per CDR3 protein. The sample lists some 150,000 distinct CDR3 sequences; roughly 95% were seen once. This clonotype was observed once. The CDR3 is 12 residues long. With 11 bases clipped from V and 8 bases from J, the junction kept 7 bases outside the gene matches. Negative isolation was used for CD8+ and CD4+ T cells, and FACS enrichment was applied to TEMRA cells.

Sequenced sample: CD4+ T cells from PBMCs. V and J are TRBV23-1 and TRBJ1-4; 8 bases fit TRBD1. TRBV23-1 falls under the ORF class, with uncertain function. The receptor comes from a human donor with Susac syndrome. The CDR3 bases are TGCGCCGGCGACAGGGGAGGGGAAAAACTGTTTTTT. Its protein product is CAGDRGGEKLFF.